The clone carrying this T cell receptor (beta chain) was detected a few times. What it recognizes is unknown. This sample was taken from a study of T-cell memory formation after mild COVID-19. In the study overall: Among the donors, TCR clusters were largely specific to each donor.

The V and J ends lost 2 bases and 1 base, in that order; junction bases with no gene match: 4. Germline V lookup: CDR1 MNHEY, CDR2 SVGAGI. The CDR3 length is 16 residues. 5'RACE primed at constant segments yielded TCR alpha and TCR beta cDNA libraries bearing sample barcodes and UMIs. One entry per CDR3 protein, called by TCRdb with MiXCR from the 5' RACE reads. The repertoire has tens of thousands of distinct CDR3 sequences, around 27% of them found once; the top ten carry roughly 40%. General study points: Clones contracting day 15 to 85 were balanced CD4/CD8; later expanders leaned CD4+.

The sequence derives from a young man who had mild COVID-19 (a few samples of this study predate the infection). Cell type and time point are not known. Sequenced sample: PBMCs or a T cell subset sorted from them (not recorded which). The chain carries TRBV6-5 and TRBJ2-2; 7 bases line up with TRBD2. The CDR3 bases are TGTGCCAGCAGTTACGTCCCGGGGGGGAACACCGGGGAGCTGTTTTTT. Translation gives CASSYVPGGNTGELFF.